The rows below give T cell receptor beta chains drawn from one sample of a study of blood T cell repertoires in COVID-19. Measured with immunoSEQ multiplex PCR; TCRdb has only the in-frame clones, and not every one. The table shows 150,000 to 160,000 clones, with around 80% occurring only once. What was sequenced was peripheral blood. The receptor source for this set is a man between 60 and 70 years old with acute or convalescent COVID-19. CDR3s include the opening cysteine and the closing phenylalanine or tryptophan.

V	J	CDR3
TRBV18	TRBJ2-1	CASSPFRQGASYNEQFF
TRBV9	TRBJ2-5	CASSVDSFQETQYF
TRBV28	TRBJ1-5	CASSEDRNNQPQHF
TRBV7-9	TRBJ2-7	CATSGGEGFSYEQYF
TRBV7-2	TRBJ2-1	CASSLQSYNEQFF
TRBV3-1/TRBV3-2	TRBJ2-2	CASSLGTSAGELFF
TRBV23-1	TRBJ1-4	CASSHTAGEKLFF
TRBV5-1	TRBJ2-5	CASSHGTSGGAQETQYF
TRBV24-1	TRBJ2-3	CATSKGAGGDTDTQYF
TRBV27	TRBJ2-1	CASSPRLAGNNEQFF
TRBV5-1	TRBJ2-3	CASSDPRSTDTQYF
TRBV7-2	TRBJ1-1	CASSLGANTEAFF
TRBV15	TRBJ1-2	CATSREDRAYGYTF
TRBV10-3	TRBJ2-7	CATTPDRANSYEQYF
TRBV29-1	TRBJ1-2	CSVEGQYGYTF
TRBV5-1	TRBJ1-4	CASSWTDGIGEKLFF
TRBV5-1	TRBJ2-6	CASSLTTGTGLGANVLTF
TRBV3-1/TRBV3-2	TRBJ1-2	CASSPGGNYGYTF
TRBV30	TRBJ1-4	CAWRGRDTHEKLFF
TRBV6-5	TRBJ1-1	CASHFQGMNTEAFF
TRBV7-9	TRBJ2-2	CASSLTGELFF
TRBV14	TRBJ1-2	CASSQDFGRGGGYTF
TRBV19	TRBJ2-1	CASTQEQGALNEQFF
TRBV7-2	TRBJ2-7	CASSFEGGKAYEQYF
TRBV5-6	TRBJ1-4	CASRPRFGKLFF
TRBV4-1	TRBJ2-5	CASSLRVGQTQYF
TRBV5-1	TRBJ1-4	CASSKDRGGEKLFF
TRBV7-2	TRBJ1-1	CASSLGAGMNTEAFF
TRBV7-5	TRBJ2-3	CASATRVADTQYF
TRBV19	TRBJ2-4	CASSMGGATYIQYF
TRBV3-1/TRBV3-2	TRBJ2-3	CASSQALAGVGTQYF
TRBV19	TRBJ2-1	CASSIGGGGTYNEQFF
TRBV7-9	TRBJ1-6	CASSRGQGDSPLHF
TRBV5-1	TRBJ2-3	CASSSGLAGPDTQYF
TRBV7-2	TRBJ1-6	CASSSRDRGSPLHF
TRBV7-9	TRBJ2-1	CASSLAGPEQFF
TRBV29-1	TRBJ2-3	CSVAKGAQADTQYF
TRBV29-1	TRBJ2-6	CSVQTDIDSGANVLTF
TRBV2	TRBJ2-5	CAEGGVETQYF
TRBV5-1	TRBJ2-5	CASSLRDLSQETQYF
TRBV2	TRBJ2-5	CASQDRNQETQYF
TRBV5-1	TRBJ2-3	CASSPSGGAGDTQYF
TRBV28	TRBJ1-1	CASSPLGEGNTEAFF
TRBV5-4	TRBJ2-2	CASSYGWNRGTGELFF
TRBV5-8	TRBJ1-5	CASSFGGAGNQPQHF
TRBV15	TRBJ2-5	CATSSRLGQGGETQYF
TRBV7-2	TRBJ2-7	CASSLSGGLSYEQYF
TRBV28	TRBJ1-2	CASSLGAQGNYGYTF
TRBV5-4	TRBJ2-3	CASSLGLADTQYF
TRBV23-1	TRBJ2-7	CADRGGPLLCIYEQYF
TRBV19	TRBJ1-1	CASSISLRLSTEAFF
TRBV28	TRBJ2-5	CASKVDSGSRETQYF
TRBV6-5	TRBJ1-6	CASQDRGNSPLHF
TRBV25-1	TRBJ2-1	CASSERTGLGNEQFF
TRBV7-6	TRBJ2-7	CASSLQGIGDEQYF